The source of this TCR beta chain is a study of T cells after yellow fever vaccination. TCRdb re-called the 5' RACE reads through MiXCR, storing one row per CDR3 protein. The sample consists of about 160,000 distinct CDR3 sequences, 6% to 7.5% of them appearing once. This TCR came from a man aged 18 to 30 who received the YFV17D yellow fever vaccine. Sequencing used CD4+ T cells sorted from PBMCs, obtained 4 to 5 days after the first yellow fever vaccination.

DNA of the CDR3: TGCAGTGCTAGCATCCAAGAGACCCAGTACTTC. The encoded protein is CSASIQETQYF. The V call is TRBV20-1, the J call TRBJ2-5; D remains unclear. V lost 3 bases and J 1 base, leaving 3 bases between the germline ends. The CDR3 contains 11 residues. Germline-derived CDR1 and CDR2 are DFQATT and SNEGSKA (reference sequence).